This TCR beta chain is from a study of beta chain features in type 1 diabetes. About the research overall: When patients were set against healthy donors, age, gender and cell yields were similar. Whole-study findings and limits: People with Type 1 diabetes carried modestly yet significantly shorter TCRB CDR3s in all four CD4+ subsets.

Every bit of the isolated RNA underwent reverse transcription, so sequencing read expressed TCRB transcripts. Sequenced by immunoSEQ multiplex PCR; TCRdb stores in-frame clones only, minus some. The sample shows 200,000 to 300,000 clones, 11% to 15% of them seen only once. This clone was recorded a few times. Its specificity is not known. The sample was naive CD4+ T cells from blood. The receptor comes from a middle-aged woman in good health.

CDR3 in DNA: TGTGCCAGCAGAGGGACAGGGCGCAGGCCATACGAGCAGTACTTC. This sequence encodes CASRGTGRRPYEQYF. The chain has TRBV2 and TRBJ2-7, with 9 nucleotides matching TRBD1. This CDR3 is built from 15 residues. The V gene end was trimmed by 6 bases and the J gene end by 4 bases; junction bases not matched to a gene: 10. Germline V lookup: CDR1 SNHLY, CDR2 FYNNEI.